A selection of T cell receptor beta chains follows, all from one sample in a study of blood T cell repertoires in COVID-19. TCRdb's copy holds only in-frame clones and misses some; the assay was immunoSEQ multiplex PCR. The sample carries about 330,000 clones, over 80% recorded once. The sequencing input was PBMCs or T cells enriched from blood (not recorded which). All receptors derive from a man younger than 45 who had recovered from COVID-19. Both conserved end residues are part of each CDR3. Fields, in order: V gene, J gene, D gene, clone size, CDR3 protein, CDR3 DNA. A D gene is named only where the DNA matches it firmly. Where a row states a size, it is once, few, many or the class of an expanded clone; other rows omit it.

>TRBV2|TRBJ1-6|NA|NA
CASRAASGSPLHF
TGTGCCAGCCGCGCAGCCTCAGGGTCACCCCTCCACTTT
>TRBV24-1|TRBJ2-2|TRBD1|NA
CATGGTGGTGELFF
TGTGCCACGGGGGGGACAGGGGGCACCGGGGAGCTGTTTTTT
>TRBV19|TRBJ1-2|NA|NA
CASSIDPDSNYGYTF
TGTGCCAGTAGTATAGATCCGGACAGTAACTATGGCTACACCTTC
>TRBV7-2|TRBJ2-7|NA|NA
CASSGDRYSYEQYF
TGTGCCAGCAGCGGAGACAGGTATTCCTACGAGCAGTACTTC
>TRBV5-1|TRBJ2-3|NA|NA
CASSPKQDTQYF
TGCGCCAGCAGCCCGAAGCAAGATACGCAGTATTTT
>TRBV29-1|TRBJ2-3|TRBD1|NA
CSVRRTGADTQYF
TGCAGCGTACGTAGGACAGGGGCAGATACGCAGTATTTT
>TRBV5-1|TRBJ2-1|TRBD1|once
CASSVRQGSSSYNEQFF
TGCGCCAGCAGCGTGCGACAGGGGAGTAGCTCCTACAATGAGCAGTTCTTC
>TRBV7-9|TRBJ2-7|NA|NA
CASTSSGQEQYF
TGTGCCAGCACCTCCAGCGGCCAAGAGCAGTACTTC
>TRBV28|TRBJ2-5|NA|NA
CASSFSGVGRETQYF
TGTGCCAGCAGTTTTAGTGGGGTGGGGAGAGAGACCCAGTACTTC
>TRBV18|TRBJ2-1|TRBD1|NA
CASSPTGGDNEQFF
TGTGCCAGCTCCCCGACAGGGGGAGACAATGAGCAGTTCTTC
>TRBV4-1|TRBJ2-7|TRBD1|NA
CASSERAGQGYEQYF
TGCGCCAGCAGCGAGAGGGCGGGACAGGGCTACGAGCAGTACTTC
>TRBV29-1|TRBJ2-1|NA|NA
CSVEGGQSYNEQFF
TGCAGCGTGGAAGGCGGGCAGTCCTACAATGAGCAGTTCTTC
>TRBV2|TRBJ1-2|NA|NA
CATFLGAGYTF
TGTGCCACTTTTCTAGGGGCAGGCTACACCTTC
>TRBV3-1/TRBV3-2|TRBJ2-7|TRBD2|NA
CASSQRSGGLSSYEQYF
TGTGCCAGCAGCCAAAGGAGCGGGGGCCTGAGCTCCTACGAGCAGTACTTC
>TRBV10-1|TRBJ2-5|NA|NA
CASSLGTSQETQYF
TGCGCCAGCAGCCTCGGGACAAGCCAAGAGACCCAGTACTTC
>TRBV5-1|TRBJ2-7|TRBD1|NA
CASSFGTASYEQYF
TGCGCCAGCAGCTTCGGGACAGCTTCCTACGAGCAGTACTTC
>TRBV19|TRBJ1-2|NA|NA
CASSIEEGRGDYGYTF
TGTGCCAGTAGTATAGAGGAAGGGAGAGGAGACTATGGCTACACCTTC
>TRBV28|TRBJ2-7|TRBD2|NA
CASLRGGTYEQYF
TGTGCCAGCCTCCGGGGGGGCACTTACGAGCAGTACTTC
>TRBV2|TRBJ1-6|TRBD1|NA
CASVPGQGNSPLHF
TGTGCCAGCGTCCCGGGACAGGGTAATTCACCCCTCCACTTT
>TRBV3-1/TRBV3-2|TRBJ2-5|NA|NA
CASSQDRGLQETQYF
TGTGCCAGCAGCCAAGATCGGGGGTTACAAGAGACCCAGTACTTC
>TRBV2|TRBJ1-1|TRBD1|NA
CASQGQGGTEAFF
TGTGCCAGTCAAGGACAGGGAGGAACTGAAGCTTTCTTT
>TRBV9|TRBJ1-3|NA|NA
CASSKSGNTIYF
TGTGCCAGCAGCAAATCGGGAAACACCATATATTTT
>TRBV7-8|TRBJ1-4|NA|NA
CASSLDGGGTLFF
TGTGCCAGCAGCTTAGATGGGGGGGGGACACTGTTTTTT
>TRBV12-3/TRBV12-4|TRBJ2-7|NA|NA
CASSPGSYEQYF
TGTGCCAGCAGCCCGGGGTCCTACGAGCAGTACTTC
>TRBV18|TRBJ1-2|NA|NA
CASSPRTGKSNYGYTF
TGTGCCAGCTCACCCAGAACGGGGAAATCTAACTATGGCTACACCTTC
>TRBV9|TRBJ2-5|TRBD2|once
CASSVGLADHQETQYF
TGTGCCAGCAGCGTAGGGCTAGCGGATCACCAAGAGACCCAGTACTTC
>TRBV24-1|TRBJ2-5|NA|NA
CATSEIGDSGTQYF
TGTGCCACCAGTGAAATTGGAGACTCGGGGACCCAGTACTTC
>TRBV11-1|TRBJ1-2|TRBD1|NA
CASSAGQANYGYTF
TGTGCCAGCAGCGCCGGACAGGCTAACTATGGCTACACCTTC
>TRBV2|TRBJ2-6|NA|NA
CASRPQNLVANVLTF
TGTGCCAGCAGACCGCAGAATCTTGTAGCCAACGTCCTGACTTTC
>TRBV5-6|TRBJ1-2|TRBD1|NA
CASSWDRGSRGYTF
TGTGCCAGCAGCTGGGACAGGGGGAGTCGTGGCTACACCTTC
>TRBV5-1|TRBJ2-7|TRBD2|once
CASSYLAGGTTYEQYF
TGCGCCAGCAGCTACTTAGCGGGGGGCACCACCTACGAGCAGTACTTC
>TRBV7-9|TRBJ2-3|NA|NA
CASSPRQGRTDTQYF
TGTGCCAGCAGCCCCAGGCAGGGAAGAACAGATACGCAGTATTTT
>TRBV18|TRBJ2-5|TRBD1|NA
CASSQGTGPRATQYF
TGTGCCAGCTCACAGGGGACAGGACCCCGGGCGACCCAGTACTTC
>TRBV27|TRBJ2-7|TRBD1|NA
CASSLSGQGTYEQYF
TGTGCCAGCAGTTTATCGGGACAGGGCACCTACGAGCAGTACTTC
>TRBV5-4|TRBJ2-7|TRBD2|NA
CASSDQTSGGAEQYF
TGTGCCAGCAGCGACCAAACTAGCGGGGGTGCCGAGCAGTACTTC
>TRBV6-5|TRBJ1-1|NA|NA
CASSYSRGGGTEAFF
TGTGCCAGCAGTTACTCCCGGGGAGGAGGGACTGAAGCTTTCTTT
>TRBV7-8|TRBJ2-5|TRBD1|NA
CASSVRQGFRQVLEETQYF
TGTGCCAGCAGCGTCCGACAGGGGTTCCGACAGGTTCTAGAGGAGACCCAGTACTTC
>TRBV5-5|TRBJ2-2|NA|NA
CASSPAGQKTGELFF
TGTGCCAGCAGCCCGGCGGGTCAGAAAACCGGGGAGCTGTTTTTT
>TRBV13|TRBJ2-7|TRBD2|NA
CASSLGGAVYEQYF
TGTGCCAGCAGCCTCGGGGGGGCCGTTTACGAGCAGTACTTC
>TRBV4-1|TRBJ1-5|NA|NA
CASSQDLARSGQPQHF
TGCGCCAGCAGCCAAGATCTCGCGAGGAGTGGTCAGCCCCAGCATTTT
>TRBV20-1|TRBJ2-1|NA|few
CSASRRVFGNEQFF
TGCAGTGCTAGTCGCAGGGTATTTGGCAATGAGCAGTTCTTC
>TRBV30|TRBJ1-2|NA|few
CAWSLRGIDGYTF
TGTGCCTGGAGTTTGAGGGGGATTGATGGCTACACCTTC
>TRBV24-1|TRBJ2-2|NA|NA
CATSDLSRDTGELFF
TGTGCCACCAGTGATTTATCCAGGGACACCGGGGAGCTGTTTTTT
>TRBV18|TRBJ2-5|NA|NA
CASSPTGSRRETQYF
TGTGCCAGCTCACCTACAGGGTCCCGGAGAGAGACCCAGTACTTC
>TRBV18|TRBJ2-3|TRBD1|NA
CASSWTGSTDTQYF
TGTGCCAGCTCTTGGACAGGGAGCACAGATACGCAGTATTTT
>TRBV5-4|TRBJ2-7|NA|NA
CASSRTLVDYEQYF
TGTGCCAGCAGCCGGACATTGGTCGACTACGAGCAGTACTTC
>TRBV4-2|TRBJ2-1|TRBD2|NA
CASSELPRASGGAYNEQFF
TGTGCCAGCAGCGAATTACCCCGGGCTAGCGGGGGGGCCTACAATGAGCAGTTCTTC